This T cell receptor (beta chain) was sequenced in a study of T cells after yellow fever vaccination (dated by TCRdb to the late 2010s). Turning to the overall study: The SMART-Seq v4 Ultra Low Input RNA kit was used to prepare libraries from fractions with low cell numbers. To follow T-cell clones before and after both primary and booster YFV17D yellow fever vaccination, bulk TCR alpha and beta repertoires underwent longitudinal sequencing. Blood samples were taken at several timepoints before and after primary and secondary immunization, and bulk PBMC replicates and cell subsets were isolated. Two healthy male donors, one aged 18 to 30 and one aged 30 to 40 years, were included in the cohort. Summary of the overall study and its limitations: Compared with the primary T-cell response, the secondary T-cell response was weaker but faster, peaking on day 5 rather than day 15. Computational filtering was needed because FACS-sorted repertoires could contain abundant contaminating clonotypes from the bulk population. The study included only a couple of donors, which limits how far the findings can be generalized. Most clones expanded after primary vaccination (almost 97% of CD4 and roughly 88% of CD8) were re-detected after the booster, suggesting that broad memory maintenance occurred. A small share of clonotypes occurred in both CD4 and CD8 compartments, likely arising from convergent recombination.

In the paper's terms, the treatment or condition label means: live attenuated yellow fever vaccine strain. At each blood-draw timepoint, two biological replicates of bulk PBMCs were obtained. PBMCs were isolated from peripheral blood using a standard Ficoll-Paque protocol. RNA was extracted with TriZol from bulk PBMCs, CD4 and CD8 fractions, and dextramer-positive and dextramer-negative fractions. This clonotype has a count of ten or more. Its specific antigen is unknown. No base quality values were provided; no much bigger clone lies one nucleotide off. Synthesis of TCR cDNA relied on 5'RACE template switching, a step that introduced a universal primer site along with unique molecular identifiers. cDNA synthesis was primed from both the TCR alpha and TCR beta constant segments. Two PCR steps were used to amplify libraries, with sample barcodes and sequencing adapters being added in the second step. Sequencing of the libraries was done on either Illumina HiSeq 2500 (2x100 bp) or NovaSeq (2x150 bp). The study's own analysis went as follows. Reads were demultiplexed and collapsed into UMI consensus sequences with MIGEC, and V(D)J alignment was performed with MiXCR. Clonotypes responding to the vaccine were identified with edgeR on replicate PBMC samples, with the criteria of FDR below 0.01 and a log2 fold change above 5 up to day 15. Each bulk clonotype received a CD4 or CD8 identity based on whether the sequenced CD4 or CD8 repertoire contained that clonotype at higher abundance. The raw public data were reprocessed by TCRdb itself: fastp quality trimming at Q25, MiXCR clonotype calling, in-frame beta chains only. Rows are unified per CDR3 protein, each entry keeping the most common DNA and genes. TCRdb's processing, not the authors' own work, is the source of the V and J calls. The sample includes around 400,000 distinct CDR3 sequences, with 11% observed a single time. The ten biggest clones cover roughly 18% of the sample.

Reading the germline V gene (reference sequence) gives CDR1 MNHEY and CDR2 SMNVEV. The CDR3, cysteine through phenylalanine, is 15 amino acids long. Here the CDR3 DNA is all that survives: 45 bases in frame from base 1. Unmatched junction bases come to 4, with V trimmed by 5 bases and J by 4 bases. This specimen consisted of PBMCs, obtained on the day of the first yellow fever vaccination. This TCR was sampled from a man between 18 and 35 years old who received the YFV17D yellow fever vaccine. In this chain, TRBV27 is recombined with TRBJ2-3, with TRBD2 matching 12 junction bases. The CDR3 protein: CASSMASGGADTQYF. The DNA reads TGTGCCAGCAGTATGGCTAGCGGGGGGGCAGATACGCAGTATTTT.